The 23 T cell receptor beta chains presented below share a single source sample, sequenced in a study of CD8 T cells in ankylosing spondylitis. TCRdb re-called the 5' RACE reads with MiXCR, one entry per CDR3 protein. The sample lists fewer than 200,000 distinct CDR3 sequences, roughly 20% occurring once. Sequenced material: blood, either unsorted or a sorted T cell fraction (not recorded which). The source of these receptors is a male donor aged 10-29 years with ankylosing spondylitis or in good health (not recorded which).

There are many counts of this clonotype. This chain uses TRBV29-1 with TRBJ1-1; D may be TRBD1 (6 bases). The germline V gene has CDR1 SQVTM and CDR2 ANQGSEA. The V end was cut by 8 bases, the J end by 0 bases, with 22 bases between. The length of the CDR3 is 16 residues. CDR3 loop: CSSIPRAAGVNTEAFF. The DNA for the CDR3 is TGCAGCTCAATCCCCCGGGCGGCAGGGGTGAACACTGAAGCTTTCTTT. Complete variable domain (other parts from reference TRBV29-1 and TRBJ1-1): SAVISQKPSRDICQRGTSLTIQCQVDSQVTMMFWYRQQPGQSLTLIATANQGSEATYESGFVIDKFPISRPNLTFSTLTVSNMSPEDSSIYLCSSIPRAAGVNTEAFFGQGTRLTVV.

This clonotype was recorded many times. This sequence joins TRBV4-2 and TRBJ2-1; D might be TRBD2 (5 bases). There are 17 residues in the CDR3. Germline loops: CDR1 LGHNA, CDR2 YNFKEQ. Trimming removed 0 bases at V and 7 bases at J, with 19 bases between. The CDR3 sequence is CASSQDRGSTSGNEQFF. CDR3 nucleotides: TGTGCCAGCAGCCAAGATCGTGGGAGCACGTCGGGTAATGAGCAGTTCTTC.

The J gene is TRBJ2-1, the V gene TRBV6-2 or TRBV6-3; no clear D gene. Germline CDR1 and CDR2: MNHEY and SVGEGT. The CDR3 extends over 16 amino acids. V lost 1 base and J lost 4, with 14 bases in between. This CDR3 reads CASSYLLRSPYNEQFF. CDR3 nucleotide sequence: TGTGCCAGCAGTTACTTATTGCGGTCCCCTTACAATGAGCAGTTCTTC.

This clonotype occurred many times. The rearrangement joins TRBV19 to TRBJ1-5, with D perhaps TRBD1 (6 bases). Germline CDR1 reads LNHDA; CDR2 reads SQIVND (reference sequence). CDR3 length equals 15 residues. Trimming left V 6 bases short and J 9 bases short, with 21 bases between. In nucleotides, the CDR3 is TGTGCCAGTAGGGGGGATACAGGGTTCACGAGGCCCCAGCATTTT. Protein product: CASRGDTGFTRPQHF.

The V call is TRBV30, the J call TRBJ2-1, with TRBD2 matching over 10 bases. The CDR3 consists of 14 residues. Looked up from germline, CDR1 is GTSNPN and CDR2 is SVGIG (reference sequence). V gave up 8 bases and J gave up 2 bases; unmatched junction bases: 6. The CDR3 reads CAGLLAGTYNEQFF. The CDR3 DNA is TGTGCCGGCTTACTAGCGGGGACCTACAATGAGCAGTTCTTC.

This clonotype was counted many times. The chain links TRBV7-2 to TRBJ2-1, with unresolved D. Germline CDR1 reads SGHTA; CDR2 reads FQGNSA. V dropped 1 base and J dropped 6 bases, with 7 bases sitting between them. The CDR3 is 13 amino acids. The CDR3, as DNA: TGTGCCAGCAGCTTAGAACCGACCAATGAGCAGTTCTTC. Its translation: CASSLEPTNEQFF.

This clonotype occurred many times. V is TRBV28 and J is TRBJ2-4, with 7 bases that match TRBD1. The junction had 8 bases not matched to a gene; V was cut back by 6 bases and J by 6 bases. The CDR3 covers 14 residues. CDR1 is MDHEN, CDR2 SYDVKM, per germline. The CDR3 protein is CASRKRQGANIQYF. CDR3 nucleotides: TGTGCCAGCAGAAAACGACAGGGAGCAAACATTCAGTACTTC.

This clonotype was observed a few times. This sequence joins TRBV4-2 and TRBJ2-3; D remains unclear. Germline loops: CDR1 LGHNA, CDR2 YNFKEQ. V dropped 0 bases and J dropped 5 bases, with 24 bases sitting between them. The CDR3 has 19 residues. In nucleotides, the CDR3 is TGTGCCAGCAGCCAAGATGATCCATTCGGAGCACCCCTGGTAGATACGCAGTATTTT. Amino acids: CASSQDDPFGAPLVDTQYF.

This clonotype was detected ten times or more. The rearrangement uses TRBV20-1 and TRBJ1-4; D remains ambiguous. The V end lost 1 base, the J end lost 8 bases, and 14 bases lay between the germline ends. The germline V gene encodes CDR1 DFQATT and CDR2 SNEGSKA (reference sequence). CDR3 length: 14 residues. The CDR3: CSARVAGSGEKLFF. CDR3 sequence (DNA): TGCAGTGCTAGAGTTGCGGGGTCGGGGGAAAAACTGTTTTTT.

The sample holds a few counts of this clonotype. The rearrangement links TRBV29-1 to TRBJ2-1, with 9 bases fitting TRBD1. The CDR3 has 13 amino acids. CDR1 and CDR2 from the germline V gene are SQVTM and ANQGSEA. The junction had 5 bases not matched to a gene; V was cut back by 4 bases and J by 7 bases. The chain's CDR3 is CSVVGTGLNEQFF. Written as DNA, the CDR3 is TGCAGCGTTGTAGGGACAGGGTTAAATGAGCAGTTCTTC.

This clonotype was detected ten times or more. This chain uses TRBV29-1 with TRBJ1-4; D is uncertain. Trimming cost V 5 bases and J 5 bases, with 15 bases left between them. The CDR3 spans 14 residues. The germline V gene has CDR1 SQVTM and CDR2 ANQGSEA. In DNA, the CDR3 is TGCAGCGTTAAGGGCGGCCCCGGGAATGAAAAACTGTTTTTT. This translates into CSVKGGPGNEKLFF.

The chain carries TRBV2 and TRBJ2-5, with TRBD1 as a possible D gene (5 bases). This CDR3 region has 13 residues. V dropped 3 bases and J dropped 7 bases, with 12 bases sitting between them. CDR1 and CDR2 (germline): SNHLY, FYNNEI. The CDR3 spells CASSEDKSVTQYF. The CDR3 bases are TGTGCCAGCAGTGAGGACAAAAGCGTGACCCAGTACTTC.

In this sample, this clonotype turned up a few times. The chain links TRBV6-4 to TRBJ2-2, with D perhaps matching TRBD1 or TRBD2 (5 bases each). CDR1 is MRHNA and CDR2 is SNTAGT in the germline V gene. V lost 6 bases to trimming and J lost 6 bases, with 11 bases between them. The CDR3 runs 13 residues. CDR3 sequence reads: CASRGVDPGELFF. The CDR3 nucleotides are TGTGCCAGCAGGGGGGTCGACCCCGGGGAGCTGTTTTTT.

This clonotype was recorded at least ten times. CDR3 nucleotides: TGTGCCAGCAGTTACTCTATGAACACTGAAGCTTTCTTT. Encoded protein: CASSYSMNTEAFF. The V gene is TRBV6-2 or TRBV6-3, the J gene TRBJ1-1; D gene unclear. Germline lookup yields CDR1 MNHEY and CDR2 SVGEGT. The CDR3 has 13 residues. The germline V and J ends were trimmed by 0 bases and 0 bases, with 2 bases remaining between them.

This clonotype showed up many times. J is TRBJ2-5 and V is TRBV5-1; 7 bases map to TRBD2. Trimming cost V 4 bases and J 1 base; bases outside gene matches: 1. CDR1 and CDR2 from the germline V gene are SGHRS and YFSETQ. The CDR3 spans 13 residues. CDR3 coding DNA: TGCGCCAGCAGCCCGGGGGGCCAAGAGACCCAGTACTTC. Protein product: CASSPGGQETQYF. The whole variable domain, remainder taken from reference TRBV5-1 and TRBJ2-5, is KAGVTQTPRYLIKTRGQQVTLSCSPISGHRSVSWYQQTPGQGLQFLFEYFSETQRNKGNFPGRFSGRQFSNSRSEMNVSTLELGDSALYLCASSPGGQETQYFGPGTRLLVL.

Ten or more counts support this clonotype. The chain joins TRBV6-1 to TRBJ2-7; weak D call: TRBD1 (6 bases). With 6 bases removed from V and 3 bases from J, the gap between germline ends came to 27 bases. CDR1 and CDR2 (germline): MNHNS, SASEGT. The CDR3 is 18 residues long. CDR3 residues: CASRPSMGAGVVGYEQYF. The DNA for the CDR3 is TGTGCCAGCAGGCCCTCGATGGGAGCAGGGGTGGTGGGCTACGAGCAGTACTTC.

This clonotype was detected a few times. A much larger clone differs by one base, so this may be a read error. The chain carries TRBV12-3 or TRBV12-4 and TRBJ2-5; 8 bases map to TRBD2. V lost 8 bases to trimming and J lost 5 bases; unmatched junction nucleotides: 10. This CDR3 is built from 14 residues. CDR3 protein: CASGPRLAFETQYF. CDR3 DNA: TGTGCCAGCGGTCCCCGACTAGCGTTTGAGACCCAGTACTTC.

This chain connects TRBV15 to TRBJ2-3, with no clear D. The CDR3 sequence is 15 residues long. Trimming stripped 2 bases from V and 0 bases from J, with 9 bases between. From germline, CDR1 is LNHNV and CDR2 YYDKDF (reference sequence). The CDR3 DNA reads TGTGCCACCAGCAGACGTCCGACAAGCACAGATACGCAGTATTTT. As protein: CATSRRPTSTDTQYF.

The J gene is TRBJ2-7, the V gene TRBV28, with D uncertain. The V gene's germline CDR1 is MDHEN and CDR2 SYDVKM. This CDR3 region has 12 residues. V lost 6 bases and J 7 bases, leaving 13 bases between the germline ends. The CDR3 sequence is CASRPGRGEQYF. CDR3 in DNA: TGTGCCAGCAGACCCGGACGCGGAGAGCAGTACTTC.

In its sample, this clonotype was seen many times. The chain is built from TRBV5-1 and TRBJ2-2; TRBD2 aligns across 7 bases. This CDR3 has 16 amino acids. The germline gives CDR1 SGHRS, CDR2 YFSETQ. V lost 2 bases and J lost 5; bases outside the gene matches: 9. The CDR3 loop reads CASSFPSGPRTGELFF. In nucleotides, the CDR3 is TGCGCCAGCAGCTTTCCTAGCGGACCTAGAACCGGGGAGCTGTTTTTT.

This clonotype was detected ten times or more. This rearrangement joins TRBV20-1 to TRBJ2-1; 9 bases map to TRBD2. The germline V gene has CDR1 DFQATT and CDR2 SNEGSKA (reference sequence). The CDR3 covers 15 residues. The J segment lost 3 bases and the V segment lost 2 bases, leaving 5 bases of the junction unmatched. CDR3 protein: CSARLAGTVYNEQFF. In nucleotides, the CDR3 is TGCAGTGCTAGACTAGCGGGAACGGTCTACAATGAGCAGTTCTTC.

In its sample, this clonotype was seen many times. V is TRBV10-3 and J is TRBJ2-3, with D unresolved. Germline-derived CDR1 and CDR2 are ENHRY and SYGVKD. The CDR3 sequence is 15 residues long. The V gene lost 0 bases and the J gene lost 2 bases, with 9 bases spanning the gap. Here the CDR3 reads CAISESAANTDTQYF. DNA of the CDR3: TGTGCCATCAGTGAGTCTGCCGCCAACACAGATACGCAGTATTTT.

The table lists this clonotype with many counts. This chain links TRBV11-2 with TRBJ2-1, with 7 bases matching TRBD2. Germline values: CDR1 SGHAT, CDR2 FQNNGV. V lost 1 base and J lost 6; bases outside the gene matches: 15. CDR3 size: 18 residues. The CDR3 protein is CASSLGDRREWLVNEQFF. DNA of the CDR3: TGTGCCAGCAGCTTAGGTGATCGGCGGGAGTGGCTGGTCAATGAGCAGTTCTTC. The full variable domain, rest sourced from reference TRBV11-2 and TRBJ2-1, is EAGVAQSPRYKIIEKRQSVAFWCNPISGHATLYWYQQILGQGPKLLIQFQNNGVVDDSQLPKDRFSAERLKGVDSTLKIQPAKLEDSAVYLCASSLGDRREWLVNEQFFGPGTRLTVL.